The 21 T cell receptor beta chains listed next were all sequenced from one sample in a study of radiotherapy plus CTLA-4 blockade in lung cancer. Repertoires were generated with immunoSEQ multiplex PCR, while TCRdb's copy carries only in-frame clones and drops some. The sample consists of 45,000 or so clones, roughly 73% of them appearing once. This specimen consisted of peripheral blood, obtained from a patient treated with radiotherapy plus ipilimumab. These TCRs come from a human donor with non-small cell lung cancer who had a complete response to radiotherapy plus ipilimumab.

The CDR3 loop reads CASSLVESTGELFF. The CDR3, as DNA: TGCGCCAGCAGCTTGGTAGAATCCACCGGGGAGCTGTTTTTT. V and J are TRBV5-1 and TRBJ2-2; no definite D call. In germline, CDR1 is SGHRS, CDR2 YFSETQ. The CDR3 runs 14 residues. Trimming removed 0 bases from V and 4 bases from J, with 7 bases in between.

The sample holds a few counts of this clone. This CDR3 reads CATSRDLSYEQYF. CDR3 coding DNA: TGTGCCACCAGCAGAGATCTCTCGTACGAGCAGTACTTC. This chain joins TRBV15 and TRBJ2-7; no reliable D call. Trimming removed 0 bases from V and 4 bases from J, with 7 bases in between. CDR1 is LNHNV and CDR2 is YYDKDF in the germline V gene (reference sequence). The CDR3 length is 13 residues.

The genes are TRBV7-9 and TRBJ1-1; D remains unclear. V shed 1 base and J shed 1 base, with 7 bases lying between them. This CDR3 spans 14 amino acids. Germline CDR1 SEHNR, CDR2 FQNEAQ (reference sequence). The CDR3 reads CASSLEYRNTEAFF. Here the CDR3 DNA reads TGTGCCAGCAGCTTAGAGTACAGGAACACTGAAGCTTTCTTT.

Notes on this clone: Other DNA sequences in this specimen translate into the identical CDR3. The chain has TRBV27 and TRBJ1-6, with TRBD1 matching over 8 bases. V shed 2 bases, J shed 0 bases, and the junction held 6 bases outside the gene matches. Germline-derived CDR1 and CDR2 are MNHEY and SMNVEV (reference sequence). The CDR3 covers 18 residues. The CDR3 sequence: CASSLQGAGSSYNSPLHF. As DNA, the CDR3 is TGTGCCAGCAGTTTACAGGGGGCAGGAAGCTCCTATAATTCACCCCTCCACTTT.

The V gene is TRBV7-8, the J gene TRBJ2-7; no clear D gene. In germline, CDR1 is SGHVS, CDR2 FQNEAQ. Trimming removed 2 bases at V and 6 bases at J, with 8 bases between. CDR3 length: 12 amino acids. Here the CDR3 DNA reads TGTGCCAGCAGCTTAAACTACGGCGAGCAGTACTTC. This encodes CASSLNYGEQYF. Complete variable domain (other parts from reference TRBV7-8 and TRBJ2-7): GAGVSQSPRYKVAKRGQDVALRCDPISGHVSLFWYQQALGQGPEFLTYFQNEAQLDKSGLPSDRFFAERPEGSVSTLKIQRTQQEDSAVYLCASSLNYGEQYFGPGTRLTVT.

The V call is TRBV7-8, the J call TRBJ1-4, with a weak D call TRBD1 (5 bases). Germline V gives CDR1 SGHVS, CDR2 FQNEAQ. The germline V and J ends were trimmed by 5 bases and 3 bases, with 13 bases remaining between them. The CDR3 consists of 15 residues. The chain's CDR3 is CASSPIGGANEKLFF. The CDR3 DNA reads TGTGCCAGCAGCCCGATCGGGGGGGCTAATGAAAAACTGTTTTTT.

The V and J genes are TRBV19 and TRBJ2-5, with 7 positions matching TRBD1. The J call may be wrong; the DNA end is better matched by TRBJ2-7. The length of the CDR3 is 15 residues. Germline assignment: CDR1 LNHDA and CDR2 SQIVND (reference sequence). The CDR3 spells CASSNPTGSSYEQYF. As DNA, the CDR3 is TGTGCCAGTAGTAACCCGACAGGGAGCTCCTACGAGCAGTACTTC.

The genes are TRBV5-1 and TRBJ1-6; D possibly corresponds to TRBD1 (5 bases). V lost 4 bases to trimming and J lost 8 bases, with 19 bases between them. Germline CDR1 SGHRS, CDR2 YFSETQ. The length of the CDR3 is 16 residues. Written as DNA, the CDR3 is TGCGCCAGCAGCCCGGGGGGAACAGTTCAGGATTCACCCCTCCACTTT. Residues: CASSPGGTVQDSPLHF.

The rearrangement links TRBV5-1 to TRBJ1-4; weak D call: TRBD1 (5 bases). Germline CDR1 SGHRS, CDR2 YFSETQ. CDR3 size: 15 residues. Trimming took off 8 bases at V and 5 bases at J, with 19 bases between the two ends. CDR3 sequence reads: CASSPDTGGNEKLFF. The CDR3 bases are TGCGCCAGTAGTCCCGACACGGGGGGGAATGAAAAACTGTTTTTT.

The gene calls are TRBV7-9 and TRBJ2-3, with a possible D match to TRBD2 (6 bases). The V end lost 9 bases, the J end lost 2 bases, and 12 bases lay between the germline ends. The CDR3 has 13 amino acids. Germline V gene lookup returns CDR1 SEHNR and CDR2 FQNEAQ (reference sequence). This CDR3 reads CASSRGITDTQYF. CDR3 sequence (DNA): TGTGCCAGTTCCCGGGGGATCACAGATACGCAGTATTTT. Full variable domain (outside the CDR3, taken from reference TRBV7-9 and TRBJ2-3): DTGVSQNPRHKITKRGQNVTFRCDPISEHNRLYWYRQTLGQGPEFLTYFQNEAQLEKSRLLSDRFSAERPKGSFSTLEIQRTEQGDSAMYLCASSRGITDTQYFGPGTRLTVL.

V is TRBV11-2 and J is TRBJ2-7; 7 nucleotides agree with TRBD1. V lost 9 bases, J lost 1 base, and 3 bases stayed unmatched. The CDR3 contains 12 residues. From germline, CDR1 is SGHAT and CDR2 FQNNGV. This CDR3 is CASMGQSYEQYF. In DNA, the CDR3 is TGTGCCAGTATGGGACAGTCCTACGAGCAGTACTTC.

The chain recombines TRBV5-1 with TRBJ1-3; tentative D call: TRBD1 (5 bases). This CDR3 has 13 amino acids. With 2 bases removed from V and 3 bases from J, the gap between germline ends came to 6 bases. The germline V gene has CDR1 SGHRS and CDR2 YFSETQ. In nucleotides, the CDR3 is TGCGCCAGCAGCTTCGACAGTGGAAACACCATATATTTT. This translates into CASSFDSGNTIYF.

This clone came up once. The rearrangement uses TRBV18 and TRBJ1-1; no clear D gene. Deletions cut 3 bases from V and 3 bases from J, with 20 bases between. Per germline, CDR1 KGHSH and CDR2 LQKENI. The CDR3 totals 17 residues. CDR3 sequence: CASSPAAAVGSYTEAFF. For the CDR3, the DNA is TGTGCCAGCTCACCCGCGGCGGCCGTAGGATCTTACACTGAAGCTTTCTTT.

V usage is TRBV7-3 and J usage is TRBJ2-3; TRBD2 aligns across 7 bases. The CDR3 spans 14 residues. J was trimmed by 6 bases and V by 5 bases; bases with no gene match: 8. CDR1 and CDR2 from the germline V gene are SGHTA and FQGTGA. The CDR3 DNA follows: TGTGCCAGCAGCGAAATAGCGGGCGGGGATACGCAGTATTTT. Its translation is CASSEIAGGDTQYF.

The rearrangement joins TRBV7-9 to TRBJ1-1; D is possibly TRBD1 (5 bases). The CDR3 loop spans 17 amino acids. The V gene lost 5 bases and the J gene lost 3 bases, with 22 bases spanning the gap. Germline CDR1 SEHNR, CDR2 FQNEAQ (reference sequence). The CDR3 nucleotides are TGTGCCAGCAGCCCTCTTGGGCAGGGAACATTGTACACTGAAGCTTTCTTT. It encodes CASSPLGQGTLYTEAFF.

The chain joins TRBV13 to TRBJ1-4; 8 bases align to TRBD1. Germline lookup yields CDR1 PRHDT and CDR2 FYEKMQ (reference sequence). Germline trimming cut 4 bases from V and 6 bases from J; bases unmatched to any gene: 7. The CDR3 has 15 amino acids. The CDR3 loop is CASSSRRGLDEKLFF. CDR3 nucleotide sequence: TGTGCCAGCAGCTCCCGCAGGGGGCTGGATGAAAAACTGTTTTTT.

The V and J genes are TRBV5-4 and TRBJ1-2, with D possibly TRBD1 on 6 matching bases. The germline V gene has CDR1 SGHNT and CDR2 YYREEE (reference sequence). The CDR3 spans 14 residues. V was shortened by 4 bases and J by 12 bases, with 22 bases between the two germline ends. In DNA form, the CDR3 reads TGTGCCAGCAGCCAGGACATAGGGGGTCGGGGCCACACCTTC. It specifies CASSQDIGGRGHTF.

The rearrangement joins TRBV15 to TRBJ2-2; 10 nucleotides agree with TRBD2. Germline lookup yields CDR1 LNHNV and CDR2 YYDKDF (reference sequence). This CDR3 comprises 16 residues. With V trimmed by 4 bases and J by 6 bases, 8 bases remained unmatched. CDR3 sequence reads: CATSTISGRKAGELFF. CDR3 coding DNA: TGTGCCACCAGCACTATTAGCGGGAGGAAGGCCGGGGAGCTGTTTTTT. Full variable domain (outside the CDR3, taken from reference TRBV15 and TRBJ2-2): DAMVIQNPRYQVTQFGKPVTLSCSQTLNHNVMYWYQQKSSQAPKLLFHYYDKDFNNEADTPDNFQSRRPNTSFCFLDIRSPGLGDTAMYLCATSTISGRKAGELFFGEGSRLTVL.

The chain is built from TRBV2 and TRBJ1-4; D possibly corresponds to TRBD1 (5 bases). Trimming shortened V by 3 bases and J by 7 bases, and 9 bases separated the two germline ends. The germline gives CDR1 SNHLY, CDR2 FYNNEI. The CDR3 has 13 amino acids. The CDR3 DNA follows: TGTGCCAGCAGTGAGTTGGGGGGTGAAAAACTGTTTTTT. Translation: CASSELGGEKLFF.

V is TRBV6-1 and J is TRBJ2-7; no clear D gene. The CDR3 loop spans 16 amino acids. Germline V gene sequence: CDR1 MNHNS, CDR2 SASEGT. V lost 1 base to trimming and J lost 0 bases, with 13 bases between them. CDR3 coding DNA: TGTGCCAGCAGTGAAGGCCCTAGGTTAATCTCCTACGAGCAGTACTTC. It yields the protein CASSEGPRLISYEQYF.

The V and J genes are TRBV5-1 and TRBJ2-5; 9 bases map to TRBD2. Gene TRBJ2-7 matches the end of the DNA better, so the J call may be wrong. The V gene's germline CDR1 is SGHRS and CDR2 YFSETQ. There are 13 residues in the CDR3. The CDR3 nucleotides read TGCGCCAGCAGCTATAGCGGGAGTGGCGAGCAGTACTTC. Protein product: CASSYSGSGEQYF.